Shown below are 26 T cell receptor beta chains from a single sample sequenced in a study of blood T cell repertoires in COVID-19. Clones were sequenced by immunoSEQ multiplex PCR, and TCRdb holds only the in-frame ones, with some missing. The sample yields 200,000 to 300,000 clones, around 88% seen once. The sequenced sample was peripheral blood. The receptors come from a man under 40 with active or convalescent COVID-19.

CDR3 sequence reads: CASSIRQRNSGYTF. CDR3 DNA: TGTGCCAGTAGTATTAGACAGAGAAATAGTGGCTACACCTTC. The V and J genes are TRBV19 and TRBJ1-2; D may be TRBD1 (5 bases). V gave up 3 bases and J gave up 7 bases, with 15 bases separating them. Germline V gene data show CDR1 as LNHDA and CDR2 as SQIVND (reference sequence). CDR3 length: 14 amino acids.

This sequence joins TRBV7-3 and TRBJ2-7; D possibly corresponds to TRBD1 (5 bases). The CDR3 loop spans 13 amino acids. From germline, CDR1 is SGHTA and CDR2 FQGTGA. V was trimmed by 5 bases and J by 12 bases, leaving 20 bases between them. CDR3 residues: CASSTIEGQGLYF. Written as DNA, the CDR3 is TGTGCCAGCAGCACGATTGAAGGGCAGGGTCTGTACTTC.

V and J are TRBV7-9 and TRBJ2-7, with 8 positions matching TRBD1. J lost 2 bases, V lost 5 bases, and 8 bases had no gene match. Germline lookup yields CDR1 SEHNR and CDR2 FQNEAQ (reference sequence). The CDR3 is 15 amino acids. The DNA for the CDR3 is TGTGCCAGCAGCCGAGGACAGGGAGGTACCTACGAGCAGTACTTC. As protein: CASSRGQGGTYEQYF. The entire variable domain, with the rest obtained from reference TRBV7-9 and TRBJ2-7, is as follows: DTGVSQNPRHKITKRGQNVTFRCDPISEHNRLYWYRQTLGQGPEFLTYFQNEAQLEKSRLLSDRFSAERPKGSFSTLEIQRTEQGDSAMYLCASSRGQGGTYEQYFGPGTRLTVT.

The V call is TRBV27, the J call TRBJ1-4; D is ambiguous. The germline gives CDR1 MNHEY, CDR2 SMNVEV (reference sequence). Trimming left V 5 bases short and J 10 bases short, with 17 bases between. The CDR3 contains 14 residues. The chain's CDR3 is CASSRATSEGKLFF. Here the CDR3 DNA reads TGTGCCAGCAGTCGGGCTACCTCGGAGGGAAAACTGTTTTTT.

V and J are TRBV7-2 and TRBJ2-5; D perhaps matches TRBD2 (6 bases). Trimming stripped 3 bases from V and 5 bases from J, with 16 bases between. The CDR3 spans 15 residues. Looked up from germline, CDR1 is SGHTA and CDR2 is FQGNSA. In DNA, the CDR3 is TGTGCCAGCAGCTTGGGAAAAGCGGGTGGGGAGACCCAGTACTTC. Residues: CASSLGKAGGETQYF.

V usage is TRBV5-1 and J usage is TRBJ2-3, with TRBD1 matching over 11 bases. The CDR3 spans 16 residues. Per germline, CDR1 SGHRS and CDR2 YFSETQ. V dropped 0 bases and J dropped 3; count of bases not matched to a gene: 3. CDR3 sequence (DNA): TGCGCCAGCAGCTTGGCCGGACAGGGGGCAACAGATACGCAGTATTTT. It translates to CASSLAGQGATDTQYF. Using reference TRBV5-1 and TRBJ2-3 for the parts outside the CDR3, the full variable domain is KAGVTQTPRYLIKTRGQQVTLSCSPISGHRSVSWYQQTPGQGLQFLFEYFSETQRNKGNFPGRFSGRQFSNSRSEMNVSTLELGDSALYLCASSLAGQGATDTQYFGPGTRLTVL.

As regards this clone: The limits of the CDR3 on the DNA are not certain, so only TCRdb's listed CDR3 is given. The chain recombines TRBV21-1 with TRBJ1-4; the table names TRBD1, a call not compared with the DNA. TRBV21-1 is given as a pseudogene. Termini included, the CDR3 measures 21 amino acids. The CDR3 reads CASSHWGTGSGLGSTNEKLFF.

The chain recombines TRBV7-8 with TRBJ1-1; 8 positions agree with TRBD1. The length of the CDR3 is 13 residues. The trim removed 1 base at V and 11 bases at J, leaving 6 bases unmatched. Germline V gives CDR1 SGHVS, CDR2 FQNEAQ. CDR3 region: CASSLVQGAVAFF. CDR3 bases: TGTGCCAGCAGCTTAGTTCAGGGGGCGGTGGCTTTCTTT.

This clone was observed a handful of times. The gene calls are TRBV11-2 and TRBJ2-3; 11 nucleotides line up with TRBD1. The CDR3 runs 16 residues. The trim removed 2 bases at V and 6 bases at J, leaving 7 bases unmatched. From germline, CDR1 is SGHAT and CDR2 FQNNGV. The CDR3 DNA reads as TGTGCCAGCAGCTTAACAAGGACAGGGGGCGTGGATACGCAGTATTTT. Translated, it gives CASSLTRTGGVDTQYF.

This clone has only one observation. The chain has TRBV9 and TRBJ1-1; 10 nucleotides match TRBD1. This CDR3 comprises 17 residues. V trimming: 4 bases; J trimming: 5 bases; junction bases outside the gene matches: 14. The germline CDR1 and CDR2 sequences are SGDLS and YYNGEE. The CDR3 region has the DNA TGTGCCAGCAGCCCATTGACAGGGGGCGCTTCGGGTACTGAAGCTTTCTTT. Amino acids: CASSPLTGGASGTEAFF.

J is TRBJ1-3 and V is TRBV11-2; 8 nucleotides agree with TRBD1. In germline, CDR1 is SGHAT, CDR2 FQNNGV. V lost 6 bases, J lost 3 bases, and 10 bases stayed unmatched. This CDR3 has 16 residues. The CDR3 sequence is CASSFTDTGGGNTIYF. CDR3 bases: TGTGCCAGCAGTTTTACTGATACAGGGGGTGGAAACACCATATATTTT.

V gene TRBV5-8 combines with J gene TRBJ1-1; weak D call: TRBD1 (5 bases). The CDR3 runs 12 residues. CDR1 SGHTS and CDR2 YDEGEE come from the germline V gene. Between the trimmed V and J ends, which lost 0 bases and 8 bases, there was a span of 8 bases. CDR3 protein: CASSLGQPEAFF. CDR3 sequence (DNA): TGTGCCAGCAGCTTGGGACAGCCCGAAGCTTTCTTT.

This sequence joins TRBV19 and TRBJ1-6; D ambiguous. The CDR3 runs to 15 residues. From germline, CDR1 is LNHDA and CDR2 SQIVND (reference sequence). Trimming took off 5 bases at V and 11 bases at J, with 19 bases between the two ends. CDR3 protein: CASSDTRGGVAPLHF. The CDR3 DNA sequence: TGTGCCAGTAGTGACACGCGGGGAGGAGTAGCACCCCTCCACTTT.

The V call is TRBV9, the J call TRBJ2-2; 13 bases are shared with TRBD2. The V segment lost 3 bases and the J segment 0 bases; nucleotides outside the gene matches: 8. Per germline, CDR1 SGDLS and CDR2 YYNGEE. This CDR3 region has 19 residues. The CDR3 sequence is CASSASLLAGGANTGELFF. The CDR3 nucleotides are TGTGCCAGCAGCGCCAGTTTACTAGCGGGGGGGGCGAACACCGGGGAGCTGTTTTTT.

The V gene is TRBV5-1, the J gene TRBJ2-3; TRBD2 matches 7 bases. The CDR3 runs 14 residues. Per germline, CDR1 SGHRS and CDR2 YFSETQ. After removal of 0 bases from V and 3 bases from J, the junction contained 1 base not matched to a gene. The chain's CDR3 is CASSLGGGTDTQYF. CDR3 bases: TGCGCCAGCAGCTTGGGCGGGGGAACAGATACGCAGTATTTT.

This CDR3 is CASSSASGGVDTQYF. In DNA form, the CDR3 reads TGTGCCAGCAGCTCCGCTAGCGGGGGGGTAGATACGCAGTATTTT. This sequence joins TRBV7-2 and TRBJ2-3; 12 bases fit TRBD2. The CDR3 is 15 amino acids. V trimming: 4 bases; J trimming: 5 bases; junction bases outside the gene matches: 4. Germline CDR1 reads SGHTA; CDR2 reads FQGNSA.

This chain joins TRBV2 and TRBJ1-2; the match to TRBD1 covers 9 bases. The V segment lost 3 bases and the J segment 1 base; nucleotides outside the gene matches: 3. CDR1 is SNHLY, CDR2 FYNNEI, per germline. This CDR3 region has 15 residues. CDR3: CASSDSGQGNYGYTF. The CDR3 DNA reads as TGTGCCAGCAGTGATTCGGGACAGGGTAACTATGGCTACACCTTC. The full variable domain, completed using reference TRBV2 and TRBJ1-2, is EPEVTQTPSHQVTQMGQEVILRCVPISNHLYFYWYRQILGQKVEFLVSFYNNEISEKSEIFDDQFSVERPDGSNFTLKIRSTKLEDSAMYFCASSDSGQGNYGYTFGSGTRLTVV.

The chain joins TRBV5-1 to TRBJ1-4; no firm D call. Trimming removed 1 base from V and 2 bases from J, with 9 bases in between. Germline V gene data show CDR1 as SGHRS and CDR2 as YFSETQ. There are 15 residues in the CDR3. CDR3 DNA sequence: TGCGCCAGCAGCTTGACGGAGGTGACTAATGAAAAACTGTTTTTT. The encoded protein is CASSLTEVTNEKLFF. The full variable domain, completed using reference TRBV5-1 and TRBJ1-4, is KAGVTQTPRYLIKTRGQQVTLSCSPISGHRSVSWYQQTPGQGLQFLFEYFSETQRNKGNFPGRFSGRQFSNSRSEMNVSTLELGDSALYLCASSLTEVTNEKLFFGSGTQLSVL.

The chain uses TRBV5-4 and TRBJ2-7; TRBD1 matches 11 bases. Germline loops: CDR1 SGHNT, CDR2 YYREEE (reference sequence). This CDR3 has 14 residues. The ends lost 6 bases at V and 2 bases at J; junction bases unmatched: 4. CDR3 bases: TGTGCCAGCACCCGGACAGGGGGCGCCTACGAGCAGTACTTC. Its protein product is CASTRTGGAYEQYF.

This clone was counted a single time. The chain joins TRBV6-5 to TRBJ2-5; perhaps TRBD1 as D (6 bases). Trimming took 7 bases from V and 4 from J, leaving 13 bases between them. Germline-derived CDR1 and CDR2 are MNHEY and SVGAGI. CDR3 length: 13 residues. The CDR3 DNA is TGTGCCAGCATAGGACAGCCCTCAGAGACCCAGTACTTC. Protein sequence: CASIGQPSETQYF.

The CDR3 reads CASSKQGAVHEQYF. The CDR3 DNA is TGTGCCAGCAGTAAACAGGGGGCGGTTCACGAGCAGTACTTC. The chain carries TRBV6-5 and TRBJ2-7; 9 nucleotides line up with TRBD1. The CDR3 length is 14 residues. Germline CDR1 MNHEY, CDR2 SVGAGI. The V segment lost 5 bases and the J segment 5 bases; nucleotides outside the gene matches: 7.

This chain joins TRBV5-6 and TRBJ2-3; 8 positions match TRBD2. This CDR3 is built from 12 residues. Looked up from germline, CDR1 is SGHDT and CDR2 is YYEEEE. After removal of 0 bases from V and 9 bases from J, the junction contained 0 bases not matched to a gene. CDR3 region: CASSLGGGTQYF. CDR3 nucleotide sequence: TGTGCCAGCAGCTTGGGCGGGGGGACGCAGTATTTT.

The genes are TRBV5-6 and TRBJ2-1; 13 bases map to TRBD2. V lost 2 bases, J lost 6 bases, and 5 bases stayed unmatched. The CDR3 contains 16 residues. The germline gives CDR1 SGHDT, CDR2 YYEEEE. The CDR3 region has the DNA TGTGCCAGCAGCTTAGGACTAGCGGGGGTAGGCAATGAGCAGTTCTTC. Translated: CASSLGLAGVGNEQFF.

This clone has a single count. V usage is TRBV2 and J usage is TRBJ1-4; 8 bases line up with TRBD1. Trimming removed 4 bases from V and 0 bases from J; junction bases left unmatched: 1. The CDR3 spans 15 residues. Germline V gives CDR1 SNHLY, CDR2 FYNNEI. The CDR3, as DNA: TGTGCCAGCAGTGGACAGGGGACAACTAATGAAAAACTGTTTTTT. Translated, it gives CASSGQGTTNEKLFF.

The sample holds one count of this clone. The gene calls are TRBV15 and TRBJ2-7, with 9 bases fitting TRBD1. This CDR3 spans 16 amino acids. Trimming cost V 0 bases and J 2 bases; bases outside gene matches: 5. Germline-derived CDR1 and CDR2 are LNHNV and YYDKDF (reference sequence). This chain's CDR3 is CATSRDGQGWPYEQYF. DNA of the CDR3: TGTGCCACCAGCAGAGACGGACAGGGGTGGCCCTACGAGCAGTACTTC.

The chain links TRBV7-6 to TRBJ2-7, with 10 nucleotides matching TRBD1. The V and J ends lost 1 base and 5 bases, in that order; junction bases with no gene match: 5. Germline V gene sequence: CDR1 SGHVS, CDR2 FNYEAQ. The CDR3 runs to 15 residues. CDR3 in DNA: TGTGCCAGCAGCTTAGGGGACAGGGGCTCTAACGAGCAGTACTTC. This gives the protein CASSLGDRGSNEQYF.